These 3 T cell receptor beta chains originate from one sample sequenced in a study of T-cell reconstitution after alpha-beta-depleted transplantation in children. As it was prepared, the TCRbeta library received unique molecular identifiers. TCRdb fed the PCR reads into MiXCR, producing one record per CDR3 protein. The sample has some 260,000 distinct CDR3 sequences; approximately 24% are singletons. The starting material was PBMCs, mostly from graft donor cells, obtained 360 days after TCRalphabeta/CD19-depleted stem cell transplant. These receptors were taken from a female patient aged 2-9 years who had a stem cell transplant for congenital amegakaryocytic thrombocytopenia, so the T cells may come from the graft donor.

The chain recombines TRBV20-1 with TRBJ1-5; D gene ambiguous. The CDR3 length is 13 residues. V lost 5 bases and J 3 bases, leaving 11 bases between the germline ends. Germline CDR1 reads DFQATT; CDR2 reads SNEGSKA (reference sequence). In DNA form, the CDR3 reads TGCAGTGCTTACCGGGATTTCAATCAGCCCCAGCATTTT. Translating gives CSAYRDFNQPQHF.

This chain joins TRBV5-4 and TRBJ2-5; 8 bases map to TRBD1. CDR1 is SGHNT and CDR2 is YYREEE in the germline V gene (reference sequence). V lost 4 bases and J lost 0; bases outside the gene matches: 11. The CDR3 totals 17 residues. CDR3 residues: CASSLAPTGVYQETQYF. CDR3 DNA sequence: TGTGCCAGCAGCCTTGCTCCGACAGGGGTGTACCAAGAGACCCAGTACTTC.

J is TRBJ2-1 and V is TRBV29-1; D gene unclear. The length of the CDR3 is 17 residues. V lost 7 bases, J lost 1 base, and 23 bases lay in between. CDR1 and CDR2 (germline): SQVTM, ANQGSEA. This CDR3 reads CSAEKLGIHWSYNEQFF. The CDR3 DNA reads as TGCAGCGCTGAGAAATTAGGTATCCATTGGTCCTACAATGAGCAGTTCTTC.